This T cell receptor (beta chain) was sequenced for a study of technical replicates of blood from several donors. V shed 1 base and J 8 bases; nucleotides not matched to a gene: 7. The CDR3 is 16 amino acids. CDR1 and CDR2 (germline): MGHRA, YSYEKL. Profiled with immunoSEQ multiplex PCR; TCRdb holds only in-frame clones, not every one. Here the sample spans 60,000 to 90,000 clones, roughly 97% being singletons. This sequence joins TRBV4-1 and TRBJ2-1; 11 bases match TRBD2. Sequenced material: T cells isolated from PBMCs. This clonotype originated in a human donor in good health. The CDR3 bases are TGCGCCAGCAGCCAAGTAGGGGCTAGCGGGAGGTATGAGCAGTTCTTC. Protein sequence: CASSQVGASGRYEQFF.